What follows describes a single T cell receptor beta chain. Its antigen is not known. Using immunoSEQ multiplex PCR, the repertoire was profiled, and TCRdb retains in-frame clones only, with some absent. The sample lists some 99,000 clones; about nine tenths were seen once. V lost 2 bases and J 5 bases, leaving 6 bases between the germline ends. This CDR3 has 11 amino acids. Germline lookup yields CDR1 GTSNPN and CDR2 SVGIG (reference sequence). This entry belongs to a study of T cell responses to AZD1222 COVID-19 vaccine. Findings and limits, study-wide: Only 5 or 6 people who got AZD1222 tested seropositive at baseline. Donors skewed white British and female; clonal diversity was possibly underestimated.

The material sequenced was peripheral blood, taken on day 0 of AZD1222 vaccination. The receptor's source is an adult in good health. This rearrangement joins TRBV30 to TRBJ1-1; D call uncertain. CDR3 bases: TGTGCCTGGAGTATAGAGACTGAAGCTTTCTTT. The encoded protein is CAWSIETEAFF.